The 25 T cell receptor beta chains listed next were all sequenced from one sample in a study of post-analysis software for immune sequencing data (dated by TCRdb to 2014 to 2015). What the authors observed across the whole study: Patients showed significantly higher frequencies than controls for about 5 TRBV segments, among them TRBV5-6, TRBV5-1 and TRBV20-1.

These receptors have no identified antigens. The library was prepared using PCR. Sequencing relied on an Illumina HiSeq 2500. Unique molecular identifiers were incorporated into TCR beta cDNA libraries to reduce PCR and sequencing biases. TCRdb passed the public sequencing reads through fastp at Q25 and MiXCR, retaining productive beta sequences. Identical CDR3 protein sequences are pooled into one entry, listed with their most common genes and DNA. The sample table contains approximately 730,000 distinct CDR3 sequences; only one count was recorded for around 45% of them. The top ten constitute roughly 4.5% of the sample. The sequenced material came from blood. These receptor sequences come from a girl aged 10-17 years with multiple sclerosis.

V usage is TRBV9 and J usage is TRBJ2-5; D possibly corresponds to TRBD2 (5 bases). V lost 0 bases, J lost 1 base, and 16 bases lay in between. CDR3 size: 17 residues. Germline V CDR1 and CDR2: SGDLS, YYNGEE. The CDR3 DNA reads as TGTGCCAGCAGCGTAGCTGCTATGGGTCGGGGCCAAGAGACCCAGTACTTC. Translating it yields CASSVAAMGRGQETQYF.

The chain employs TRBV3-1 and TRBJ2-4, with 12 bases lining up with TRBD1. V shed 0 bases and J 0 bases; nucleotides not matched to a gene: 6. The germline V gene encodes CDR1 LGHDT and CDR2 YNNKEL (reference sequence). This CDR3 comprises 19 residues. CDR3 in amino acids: CASSQEGQGAEIAKNIQYF. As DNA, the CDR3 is TGTGCCAGCAGCCAAGAGGGACAGGGGGCTGAGATAGCCAAAAACATTCAGTACTTC.

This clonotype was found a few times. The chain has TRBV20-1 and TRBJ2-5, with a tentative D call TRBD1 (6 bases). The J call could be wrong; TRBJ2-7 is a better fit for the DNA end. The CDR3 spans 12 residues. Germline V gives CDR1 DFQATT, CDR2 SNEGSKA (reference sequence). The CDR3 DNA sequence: TGCAGTGCTACCGACAGGAATTACGAGCAGTACTTC. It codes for CSATDRNYEQYF.

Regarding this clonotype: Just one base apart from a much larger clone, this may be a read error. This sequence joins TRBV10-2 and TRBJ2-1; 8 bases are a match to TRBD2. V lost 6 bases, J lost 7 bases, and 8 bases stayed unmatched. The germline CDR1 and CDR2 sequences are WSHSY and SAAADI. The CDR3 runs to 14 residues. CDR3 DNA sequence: TGCGCCAGCAGCGCGCCGGGACTAGTAAATGAGCAGTTCTTC. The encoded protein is CASSAPGLVNEQFF.

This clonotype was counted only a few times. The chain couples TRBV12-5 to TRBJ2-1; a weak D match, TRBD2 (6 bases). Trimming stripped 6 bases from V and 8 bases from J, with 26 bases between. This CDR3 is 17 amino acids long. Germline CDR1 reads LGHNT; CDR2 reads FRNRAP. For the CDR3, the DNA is TGTGCTAGTGGGCTCGGGGCGCTTAAGGACGGGGGAGATGAGCAGTTCTTC. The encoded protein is CASGLGALKDGGDEQFF.

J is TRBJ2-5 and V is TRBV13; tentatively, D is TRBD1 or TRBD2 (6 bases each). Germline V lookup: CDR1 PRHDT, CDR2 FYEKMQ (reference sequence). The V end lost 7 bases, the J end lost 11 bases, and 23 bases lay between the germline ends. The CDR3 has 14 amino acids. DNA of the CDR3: TGTGCCAGCAACCCCCGGGGGACGAAGGGGGAGCAGTACTTC. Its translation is CASNPRGTKGEQYF.

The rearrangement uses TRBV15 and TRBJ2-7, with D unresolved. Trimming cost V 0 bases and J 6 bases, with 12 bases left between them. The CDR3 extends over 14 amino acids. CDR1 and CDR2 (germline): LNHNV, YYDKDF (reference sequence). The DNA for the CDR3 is TGTGCCACCAGCAGAGACCAAACAGACATCGAGCAGTACTTC. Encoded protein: CATSRDQTDIEQYF.

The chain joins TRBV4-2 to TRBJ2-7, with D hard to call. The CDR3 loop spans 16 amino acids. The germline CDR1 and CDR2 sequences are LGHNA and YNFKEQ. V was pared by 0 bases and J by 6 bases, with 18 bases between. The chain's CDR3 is CASSQDLGMGIFEQYF. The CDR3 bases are TGTGCCAGCAGCCAAGATCTTGGGATGGGGATTTTCGAGCAGTACTTC.

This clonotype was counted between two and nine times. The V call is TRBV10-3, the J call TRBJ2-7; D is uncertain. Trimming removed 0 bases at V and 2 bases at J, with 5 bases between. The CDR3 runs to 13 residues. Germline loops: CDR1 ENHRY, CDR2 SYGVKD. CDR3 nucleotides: TGTGCCATCAGTGAGTCCCGAACCTACGAGCAGTACTTC. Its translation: CAISESRTYEQYF.

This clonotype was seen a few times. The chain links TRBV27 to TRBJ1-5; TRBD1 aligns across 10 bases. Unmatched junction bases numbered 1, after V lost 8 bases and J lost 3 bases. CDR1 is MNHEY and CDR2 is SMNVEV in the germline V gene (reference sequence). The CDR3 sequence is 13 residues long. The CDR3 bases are TGTGCCAGCGGGACAGGGGTCAATCAGCCCCAGCATTTT. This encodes CASGTGVNQPQHF.

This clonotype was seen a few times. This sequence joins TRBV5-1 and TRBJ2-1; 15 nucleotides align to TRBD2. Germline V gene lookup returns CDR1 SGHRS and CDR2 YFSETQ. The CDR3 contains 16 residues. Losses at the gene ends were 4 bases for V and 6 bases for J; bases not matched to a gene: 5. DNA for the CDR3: TGCGCCAGCAGCATCGGACTAGCGGGAGGGGTCAATGAGCAGTTCTTC. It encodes CASSIGLAGGVNEQFF. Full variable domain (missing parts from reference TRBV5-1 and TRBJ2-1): KAGVTQTPRYLIKTRGQQVTLSCSPISGHRSVSWYQQTPGQGLQFLFEYFSETQRNKGNFPGRFSGRQFSNSRSEMNVSTLELGDSALYLCASSIGLAGGVNEQFFGPGTRLTVL.

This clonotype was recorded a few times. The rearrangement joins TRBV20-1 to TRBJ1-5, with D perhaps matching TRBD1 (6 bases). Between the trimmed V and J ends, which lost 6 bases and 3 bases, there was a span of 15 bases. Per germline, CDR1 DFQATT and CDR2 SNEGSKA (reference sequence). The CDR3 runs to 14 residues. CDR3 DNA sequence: TGCAGTGCCCCGGGGGCAGGGGTCAATCAGCCCCAGCATTTT. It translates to CSAPGAGVNQPQHF.

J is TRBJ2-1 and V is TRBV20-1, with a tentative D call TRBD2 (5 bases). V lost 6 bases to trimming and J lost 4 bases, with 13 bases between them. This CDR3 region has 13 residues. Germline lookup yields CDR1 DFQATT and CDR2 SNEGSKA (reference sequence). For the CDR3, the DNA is TGCAGTGCCGAGGGAGTAATGTACAATGAGCAGTTCTTC. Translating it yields CSAEGVMYNEQFF.

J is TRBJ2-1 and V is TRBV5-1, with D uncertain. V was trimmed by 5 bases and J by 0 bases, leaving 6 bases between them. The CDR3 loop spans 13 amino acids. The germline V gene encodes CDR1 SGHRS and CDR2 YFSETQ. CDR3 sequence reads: CASRVSSYNEQFF. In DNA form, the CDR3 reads TGCGCCAGCAGGGTAAGCTCCTACAATGAGCAGTTCTTC.

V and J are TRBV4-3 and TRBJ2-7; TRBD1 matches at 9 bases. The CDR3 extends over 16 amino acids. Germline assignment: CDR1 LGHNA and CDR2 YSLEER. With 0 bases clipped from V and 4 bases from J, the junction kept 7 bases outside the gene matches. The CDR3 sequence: CASSQDEGTGSYEQYF. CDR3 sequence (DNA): TGCGCCAGCAGCCAAGATGAAGGGACAGGGAGTTACGAGCAGTACTTC.

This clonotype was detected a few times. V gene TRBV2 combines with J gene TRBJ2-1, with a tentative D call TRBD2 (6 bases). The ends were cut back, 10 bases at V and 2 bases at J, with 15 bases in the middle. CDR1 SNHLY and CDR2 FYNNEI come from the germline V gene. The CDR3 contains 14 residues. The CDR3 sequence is CAILTRSTYNEQFF. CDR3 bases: TGTGCCATCTTGACTAGATCGACCTACAATGAGCAGTTCTTC.

The CDR3 DNA reads as TGTGCCACCAGTGACCCAGGACAGGGGGCTTGGGAGCAGTACTTC. Protein sequence: CATSDPGQGAWEQYF. The chain has TRBV24-1 and TRBJ2-7; 11 nucleotides agree with TRBD1. The trim removed 4 bases at V and 7 bases at J, leaving 8 bases unmatched. This CDR3 comprises 15 residues. Germline V gene sequence: CDR1 KGHDR, CDR2 SFDVKD.

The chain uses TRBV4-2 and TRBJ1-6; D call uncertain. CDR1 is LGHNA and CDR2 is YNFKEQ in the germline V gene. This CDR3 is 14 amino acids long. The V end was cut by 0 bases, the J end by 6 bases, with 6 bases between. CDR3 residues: CASSQDSSNSPLHF. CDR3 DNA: TGTGCCAGCAGCCAAGATTCATCTAATTCACCCCTCCACTTT.

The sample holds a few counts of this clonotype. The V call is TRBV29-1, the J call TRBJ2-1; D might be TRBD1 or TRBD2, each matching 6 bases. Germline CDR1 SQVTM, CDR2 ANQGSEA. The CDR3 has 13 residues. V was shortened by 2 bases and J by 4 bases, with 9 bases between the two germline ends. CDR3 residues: CSVEQGRYNEQFF. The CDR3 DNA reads TGCAGCGTTGAACAGGGGAGGTACAATGAGCAGTTCTTC.

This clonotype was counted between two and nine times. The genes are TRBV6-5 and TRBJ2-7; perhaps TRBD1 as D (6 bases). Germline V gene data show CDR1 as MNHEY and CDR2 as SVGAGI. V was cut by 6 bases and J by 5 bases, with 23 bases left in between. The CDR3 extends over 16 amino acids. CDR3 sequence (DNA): TGTGCCAGCAGCTACAGACGCAACCCAGGGGTCCACGAGCAGTACTTC. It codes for CASSYRRNPGVHEQYF.

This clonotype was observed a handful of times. This chain's CDR3 is CAITGDSTASYNEQFF. CDR3 DNA sequence: TGTGCCATCACCGGAGACTCTACGGCCTCCTACAATGAGCAGTTCTTC. The chain employs TRBV10-3 and TRBJ2-1; D not resolved. The CDR3 is made up of 16 amino acids. Germline CDR1 is ENHRY and CDR2 is SYGVKD. V lost 7 bases and J 0 bases, leaving 16 bases between the germline ends.

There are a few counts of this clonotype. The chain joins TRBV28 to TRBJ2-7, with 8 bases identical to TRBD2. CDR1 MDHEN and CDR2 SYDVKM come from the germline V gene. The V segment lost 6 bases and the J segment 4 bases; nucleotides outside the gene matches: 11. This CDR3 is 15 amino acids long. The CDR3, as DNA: TGTGCCAGCAGCCTCTGGTCGGGAGGGCCTTACGAGCAGTACTTC. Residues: CASSLWSGGPYEQYF.

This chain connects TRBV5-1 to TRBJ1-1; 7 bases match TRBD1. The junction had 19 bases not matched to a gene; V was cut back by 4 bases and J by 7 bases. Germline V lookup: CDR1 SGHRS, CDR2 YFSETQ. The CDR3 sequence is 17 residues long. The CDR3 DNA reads TGCGCCAGCAGCCCATTAAAACAGGGGACGGGCTTGGGTGAAGCTTTCTTT. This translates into CASSPLKQGTGLGEAFF.

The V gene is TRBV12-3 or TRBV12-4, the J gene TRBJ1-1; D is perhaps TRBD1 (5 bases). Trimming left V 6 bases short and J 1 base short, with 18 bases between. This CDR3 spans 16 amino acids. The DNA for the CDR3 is TGTGCCAGCAGCCAAATCCCCGACCAGGGGAACACTGAAGCTTTCTTT. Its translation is CASSQIPDQGNTEAFF.

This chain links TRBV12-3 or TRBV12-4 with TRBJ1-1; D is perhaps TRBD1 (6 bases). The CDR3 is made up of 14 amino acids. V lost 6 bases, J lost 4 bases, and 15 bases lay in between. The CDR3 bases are TGTGCCAGCAGCAAGACGACAGGTACCACTGAAGCTTTCTTT. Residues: CASSKTTGTTEAFF.